These T cell receptor beta chains were read from a single sample in a study of shared clonotypes between healthy human individuals. Assay: immunoSEQ multiplex PCR; the TCRdb copy retains only in-frame clones and omits some. This sample yields about 2.1 million clones, of which just under 95% are seen a single time; over 1.5% belongs to the top ten. Sequenced material: naive CD8+ T cells from PBMCs. The source is a man in his late teens or twenties in good health. Some clones in this sample may be carry-over from other donors' samples. CDR3s include the opening cysteine and the closing phenylalanine or tryptophan. The D gene is left open where the match is weak. For some rows the clone size is stated as once, few or many, or as a class when expanded; others skip it.

abundance,j_gene,d_gene,v_gene,CDR3aa,CDR3nt
NA,TRBJ1-4,TRBD1,TRBV4-3,CASSQVWDRPNEKLFF,TGCGCCAGCAGCCAAGTTTGGGACAGACCCAATGAAAAACTGTTTTTT
NA,TRBJ2-1,TRBD2,TRBV7-9,CASRQGLAEYNEQFF,TGTGCCAGCAGGCAAGGACTAGCGGAGTACAATGAGCAGTTCTTC
NA,TRBJ2-7,NA,TRBV10-1,CASSFGTAYEQYF,TGCGCCAGCAGTTTCGGGACGGCCTACGAGCAGTACTTC
NA,TRBJ2-7,NA,TRBV4-2,CASSPVDGNSYEQYF,TGTGCCAGCAGCCCCGTGGATGGAAACTCCTACGAGCAGTACTTC
NA,TRBJ1-5,NA,TRBV7-8,CASSPLGNQPQHF,TGTGCCAGCAGCCCACTAGGCAATCAGCCCCAGCATTTT
NA,TRBJ1-3,TRBD1,TRBV4-1,CASSLTDPRQGSSGNTIYF,TGCGCCAGCAGCCTTACCGACCCTCGACAGGGCTCCTCTGGAAACACCATATATTTT
NA,TRBJ2-5,TRBD2,TRBV29-1,CSVEDPLAGAQETQYF,TGCAGCGTTGAAGATCCACTAGCGGGAGCCCAAGAGACCCAGTACTTC
NA,TRBJ1-2,NA,TRBV19,CAVHRGNYGYTF,TGTGCCGTCCACCGGGGTAACTATGGCTACACCTTC
once,TRBJ2-5,NA,TRBV5-6,CASSLLAAVQTQYF,TGTGCCAGCAGCTTGTTAGCGGCAGTGCAGACCCAGTACTTC
NA,TRBJ1-2,NA,TRBV9,CASSVSDTLYGYTF,TGTGCCAGCAGCGTCTCTGACACTCTCTATGGCTACACCTTC
NA,TRBJ2-5,NA,TRBV11-2,CASSLSSGRDRETQYF,TGTGCCAGCAGCTTATCTTCGGGCAGGGACCGAGAGACCCAGTACTTC
once,TRBJ2-7,NA,TRBV13,CASSPARDFSYEQYF,TGTGCCAGCAGCCCCGCCCGGGACTTCTCCTACGAGCAGTACTTC
NA,TRBJ1-1,NA,TRBV14,CASSPEPANTEAFF,TGTGCCAGCAGCCCCGAACCTGCGAACACTGAAGCTTTCTTT
NA,TRBJ2-1,TRBD1,TRBV15,CATQGDTNYNEQFF,TGTGCCACCCAGGGGGACACGAACTACAATGAGCAGTTCTTC
NA,TRBJ2-7,NA,TRBV7-9,CASSNDYEQYF,TGTGCCAGCAGCAATGACTACGAGCAGTACTTC
NA,TRBJ2-1,TRBD2,TRBV7-2,CASSFRLAGAVQFF,TGTGCCAGCAGCTTCCGACTAGCGGGAGCAGTACAGTTCTTC
NA,TRBJ2-7,NA,TRBV5-8,CATHDGATYEQYF,TGTGCCACCCACGATGGGGCTACCTACGAGCAGTACTTC
NA,TRBJ2-7,NA,TRBV30,CAWSWGAYEQYF,TGTGCCTGGAGTTGGGGGGCCTACGAGCAGTACTTC
NA,TRBJ2-5,NA,TRBV7-6,CASRNEANRQETQYF,TGTGCCAGCAGGAACGAGGCAAACCGCCAAGAGACCCAGTACTTC
NA,TRBJ2-3,NA,TRBV4-3,CASSQGDRSGDTQYF,TGCGCCAGCAGCCAAGGTGACAGGAGCGGTGATACGCAGTATTTT
once,TRBJ2-6,NA,TRBV28,CASSLRPPFMRANVLTF,TGTGCCAGCAGTTTAAGGCCGCCCTTCATGCGGGCCAACGTCCTGACTTTC
NA,TRBJ2-5,NA,TRBV25-1,CASSEWGVGDQETQYF,TGTGCCAGCAGTGAATGGGGAGTGGGGGACCAAGAGACCCAGTACTTC
NA,TRBJ2-7,TRBD2,TRBV6-5,CASTLMGGVGEQYF,TGTGCCAGCACCCTAATGGGGGGGGTGGGCGAGCAGTACTTC
NA,TRBJ2-1,TRBD1,TRBV9,CASSANLGQGNEQFF,TGTGCCAGCAGCGCAAACCTGGGACAGGGCAATGAGCAGTTCTTC
NA,TRBJ2-1,NA,TRBV11-2,CASSLPGTGEQFF,TGTGCCAGCAGCTTACCCGGGACTGGGGAGCAGTTCTTC
NA,TRBJ2-1,NA,TRBV5-4,CASSLQLGRTEYYNEQFF,TGTGCCAGCAGCTTGCAATTAGGGCGGACCGAGTACTACAATGAGCAGTTCTTC
NA,TRBJ2-6,TRBD1,TRBV27,CASSLWGQGSGANVLTF,TGTGCCAGCAGTTTATGGGGACAGGGATCTGGGGCCAACGTCCTGACTTTC
NA,TRBJ1-5,NA,TRBV9,CASSVGGRGNQPQHF,TGTGCCAGCAGCGTAGGGGGTCGGGGCAATCAGCCCCAGCATTTT
NA,TRBJ2-5,TRBD1,TRBV9,CASSGGTVKETQYF,TGTGCCAGCAGCGGAGGGACAGTTAAAGAGACCCAGTACTTC
NA,TRBJ1-2,TRBD1,TRBV29-1,CSAPSGTGSYGYTF,TGCAGCGCACCCTCGGGGACAGGGTCTTATGGCTACACCTTC
NA,TRBJ2-3,NA,TRBV4-2,CASSQDRVEWRQGGTQYF,TGTGCCAGCAGCCAAGATAGGGTTGAGTGGCGGCAAGGGGGTACGCAGTATTTT
NA,TRBJ2-5,TRBD1,TRBV2,CASSERGQGAYGETQYF,TGTGCCAGCAGTGAGCGGGGACAGGGGGCGTATGGAGAGACCCAGTACTTC
NA,TRBJ2-1,NA,TRBV30,CAWSVRLDNEQFF,TGTGCCTGGAGTGTTCGTCTAGACAATGAGCAGTTCTTC
NA,TRBJ1-3,NA,TRBV28,CASSLYPSGAGNTIYF,TGTGCCAGCAGTTTATATCCGTCGGGGGCTGGAAACACCATATATTTT
NA,TRBJ2-7,TRBD2,TRBV5-4,CASSRWASGRTREYEQYF,TGTGCCAGCAGCCGGTGGGCTAGCGGGAGGACAAGAGAATACGAGCAGTACTTC
few,TRBJ1-2,NA,TRBV7-9,CASSLGPGGQRGYTF,TGTGCCAGCAGCTTAGGGCCCGGGGGGCAAAGAGGCTACACCTTC
NA,TRBJ2-2,NA,TRBV7-9,CASEDPAEYTGELFF,TGTGCCAGCGAAGATCCGGCCGAATACACCGGGGAGCTGTTTTTT
once,TRBJ2-1,TRBD1,TRBV5-1,CASSLYQGARNEQFF,TGCGCCAGCAGCTTGTATCAGGGGGCTCGCAATGAGCAGTTCTTC
NA,TRBJ2-1,NA,TRBV29-1,CSARSDTSEQFF,TGCAGCGCTCGATCAGACACTTCGGAGCAGTTCTTC
NA,TRBJ2-1,NA,TRBV28,CASSSWEMSNEQFF,TGTGCCAGCAGTTCGTGGGAGATGAGCAATGAGCAGTTCTTC
NA,TRBJ2-7,NA,TRBV5-4,CASSYTPQGEQYF,TGTGCCAGCAGCTATACCCCCCAGGGGGAGCAGTACTTC
NA,TRBJ1-2,TRBD1,TRBV7-9,CASSLRQGVLNYGYTF,TGTGCCAGCAGCCTAAGACAGGGGGTTCTTAACTATGGCTACACCTTC
NA,TRBJ1-3,NA,TRBV4-3,CASRVDRSSGNTIYF,TGCGCCAGCAGAGTAGACAGGAGCTCTGGAAACACCATATATTTT
NA,TRBJ2-5,NA,TRBV6-5,CATADPGHQETQYF,TGTGCCACCGCGGATCCGGGGCACCAAGAGACCCAGTACTTC
NA,TRBJ2-7,TRBD2,TRBV6-5,CASSQTGTNAYEQYF,TGTGCCAGCAGCCAAACCGGGACTAACGCCTACGAGCAGTACTTC